The 27 T cell receptor beta chains below come from one sample, sequenced in a study of T-cell reconstitution after alpha-beta-depleted transplantation in children. This sample's TCRbeta library carried unique molecular identifier barcodes. TCRdb passed the PCR reads through MiXCR, listing each CDR3 protein once. The sample has 150,000 to 250,000 distinct CDR3 sequences, 6.3% seen once; the top ten hold roughly 4.5%. Source: PBMCs, taken before TCRalphabeta/CD19-depleted stem cell transplant. The receptors here all came from a girl under three years old with combined immunodeficiency, due to receive a stem cell transplant.

This clonotype was counted at least ten times. The rearrangement links TRBV20-1 to TRBJ2-7; tentative D call: TRBD1 (6 bases). This CDR3 region has 14 residues. Germline-derived CDR1 and CDR2 are DFQATT and SNEGSKA (reference sequence). V gave up 4 bases and J gave up 2 bases, with 15 bases separating them. The CDR3 nucleotides are TGCAGTGCTATACCCGGGACAACTACCTACGAGCAGTACTTC. This sequence encodes CSAIPGTTTYEQYF.

The chain employs TRBV7-6 and TRBJ1-2; no clear D gene. The V gene lost 5 bases and the J gene lost 8 bases, with 18 bases spanning the gap. Germline-derived CDR1 and CDR2 are SGHVS and FNYEAQ. The CDR3 has 14 residues. This chain's CDR3 is CASSPLARIGGYTF. CDR3 DNA sequence: TGTGCCAGCAGCCCCCTAGCCAGGATCGGAGGCTACACCTTC.

This clonotype was seen ten or more times. V usage is TRBV4-3 and J usage is TRBJ2-1; D remains unclear. V lost 3 bases and J 7 bases, leaving 13 bases between the germline ends. The CDR3 has 14 amino acids. Germline CDR1 reads LGHNA; CDR2 reads YSLEER. The DNA for the CDR3 is TGCGCCAGCAGCCACGCCTACACACTTAATGAGCAGTTCTTC. It codes for CASSHAYTLNEQFF.

This sequence joins TRBV7-9 and TRBJ2-7; D is ambiguous. V was trimmed by 5 bases and J by 2 bases, leaving 13 bases between them. The CDR3 loop spans 14 amino acids. Germline V lookup: CDR1 SEHNR, CDR2 FQNEAQ (reference sequence). The DNA of the CDR3 is TGTGCCAGCAGCATAGTAGGCGTACCCTACGAGCAGTACTTC. Its protein is CASSIVGVPYEQYF.

This clonotype was picked up many times. The genes are TRBV6-5 and TRBJ1-5, with 7 nucleotides matching TRBD1. V gave up 0 bases and J gave up 8 bases; unmatched junction bases: 7. This CDR3 is 15 amino acids long. Germline lookup yields CDR1 MNHEY and CDR2 SVGAGI. DNA of the CDR3: TGTGCCAGCAGTTACTCGACAGGGAGACTTGAGCCCCAGCATTTT. Amino acids: CASSYSTGRLEPQHF.

This clonotype was counted ten times or more. V is TRBV7-8 and J is TRBJ2-1; D unclear. The CDR3 sequence is 14 residues long. Germline assignment: CDR1 SGHVS and CDR2 FQNEAQ. V lost 3 bases and J 5 bases, leaving 11 bases between the germline ends. CDR3: CASSFVPTNNEQFF. CDR3 coding DNA: TGTGCCAGCAGCTTCGTTCCCACGAACAATGAGCAGTTCTTC.

In this sample, this clonotype turned up many times. The rearrangement links TRBV28 to TRBJ2-1; 11 bases line up with TRBD2. The germline gives CDR1 MDHEN, CDR2 SYDVKM. The junction had 10 bases not matched to a gene; V was cut back by 4 bases and J by 2 bases. CDR3 length: 18 amino acids. The CDR3 DNA sequence: TGTGCCAGCAGTTCGACAACCCTTAGCGGGAGGGCCTACAATGAGCAGTTCTTC. Protein sequence: CASSSTTLSGRAYNEQFF. Based on the CDR3 plus reference TRBV28 and TRBJ2-1, the full variable domain is DVKVTQSSRYLVKRTGEKVFLECVQDMDHENMFWYRQDPGLGLRLIYFSYDVKMKEKGDIPEGYSVSREKKERFSLILESASTNQTSMYLCASSSTTLSGRAYNEQFFGPGTRLTVL.

For this clonotype: This may be a read error: a much more frequent sequence differs by one nucleotide. This chain joins TRBV5-4 and TRBJ2-2; D is possibly TRBD1 or TRBD2 (5 bases each). CDR3 length equals 14 residues. Germline values: CDR1 SGHNT, CDR2 YYREEE (reference sequence). CDR3 bases: TGTGCCAGCAGCTCGGGGCCGAACTCCGGGGAGCTGTTTTTT. It codes for CASSSGPNSGELFF. The whole variable domain, filled in from reference TRBV5-4 and TRBJ2-2, reads ETGVTQSPTHLIKTRGQQVTLRCSSQSGHNTVSWYQQALGQGPQFIFQYYREEENGRGNFPPRFSGLQFPNYSSELNVNALELDDSALYLCASSSGPNSGELFFGEGSRLTVL.

This clonotype was seen many times. The chain carries TRBV14 and TRBJ2-1; D possibly corresponds to TRBD1 (6 bases). The germline V and J ends were trimmed by 0 bases and 6 bases, with 21 bases remaining between them. This CDR3 comprises 18 residues. Germline V gene sequence: CDR1 SGHDN, CDR2 FVKESK. CDR3 nucleotide sequence: TGTGCCAGCAGCCAAGATTATTTTCAGGCAGGGGTTCGCAATGAGCAGTTCTTC. It translates to CASSQDYFQAGVRNEQFF.

This clonotype came up many times. The genes are TRBV29-1 and TRBJ2-7; a possible D gene is TRBD2 (5 bases). The V end lost 6 bases, the J end lost 2 bases, and 14 bases lay between the germline ends. Germline CDR1 and CDR2: SQVTM and ANQGSEA. CDR3 length: 13 amino acids. CDR3 protein: CSVGPGLAYEQYF. In DNA, the CDR3 is TGCAGCGTCGGACCGGGGTTGGCCTACGAGCAGTACTTC.

This clonotype was detected many times. The chain couples TRBV7-6 to TRBJ1-3, with TRBD1 identical over 7 bases. CDR1 SGHVS and CDR2 FNYEAQ come from the germline V gene. V trimming: 5 bases; J trimming: 2 bases; junction bases outside the gene matches: 6. The CDR3 sequence is 15 residues long. The CDR3 sequence is CASSILTGPGNTIYF. CDR3 nucleotide sequence: TGTGCCAGCAGCATATTGACAGGGCCTGGAAACACCATATATTTT.

This clonotype has at least ten counts. The chain couples TRBV4-3 to TRBJ2-1; tentatively, D is TRBD2 (5 bases). Germline lookup yields CDR1 LGHNA and CDR2 YSLEER. Between the trimmed V and J ends, which lost 6 bases and 2 bases, there was a span of 14 bases. The CDR3 contains 15 residues. This chain's CDR3 is CASSPGGWAYNEQFF. CDR3 DNA sequence: TGCGCCAGCAGTCCCGGAGGATGGGCCTACAATGAGCAGTTCTTC.

The table lists this clonotype with many counts. The V call is TRBV9, the J call TRBJ2-2; no clear D. The V gene lost 4 bases and the J gene lost 10 bases, with 14 bases spanning the gap. The CDR3 loop spans 13 amino acids. CDR1 is SGDLS, CDR2 YYNGEE, per germline. CDR3 in amino acids: CASSLNSRPELFF. CDR3 in DNA: TGTGCCAGCAGCCTCAATTCGCGGCCGGAGCTGTTTTTT. The whole variable domain, remainder taken from reference TRBV9 and TRBJ2-2, is DSGVTQTPKHLITATGQRVTLRCSPRSGDLSVYWYQQSLDQGLQFLIQYYNGEERAKGNILERFSAQQFPDLHSELNLSSLELGDSALYFCASSLNSRPELFFGEGSRLTVL.

This clonotype was seen many times. The chain is built from TRBV5-1 and TRBJ2-1; D tentatively fits TRBD1 or TRBD2 (6 bases each). V dropped 2 bases and J dropped 8 bases, with 14 bases sitting between them. CDR1 is SGHRS, CDR2 YFSETQ, per germline. The CDR3 totals 14 residues. Here the CDR3 reads CASSFEGGIDEQFF. CDR3 in DNA: TGCGCCAGCAGCTTTGAGGGGGGAATCGATGAGCAGTTCTTC. The full variable domain, with the rest looked up from reference TRBV5-1 and TRBJ2-1, is KAGVTQTPRYLIKTRGQQVTLSCSPISGHRSVSWYQQTPGQGLQFLFEYFSETQRNKGNFPGRFSGRQFSNSRSEMNVSTLELGDSALYLCASSFEGGIDEQFFGPGTRLTVL.

This clonotype was detected many times. V and J are TRBV29-1 and TRBJ2-7; TRBD1 aligns across 9 bases. CDR1 is SQVTM, CDR2 ANQGSEA, per germline. V shed 3 bases and J 1 base; nucleotides not matched to a gene: 4. There are 14 residues in the CDR3. This CDR3 is CSVEPGQGSYEQYF. The CDR3 coding sequence is TGCAGCGTTGAGCCGGGACAGGGTTCCTACGAGCAGTACTTC.

The sample holds many counts of this clonotype. The chain carries TRBV20-1 and TRBJ1-1; D is ambiguous. CDR3 length: 14 amino acids. Germline V gives CDR1 DFQATT, CDR2 SNEGSKA (reference sequence). V lost 3 bases, J lost 10 bases, and 21 bases lay in between. CDR3 nucleotide sequence: TGCAGTGCTAGTACTTCTTTGGCCGCCCGGGGAGCTTTCTTT. Translation: CSASTSLAARGAFF.

This clonotype was recorded many times. The chain couples TRBV28 to TRBJ2-7; D call uncertain. The V gene lost 1 base and the J gene lost 2 bases, with 9 bases spanning the gap. CDR3 length: 14 residues. CDR1 is MDHEN and CDR2 is SYDVKM in the germline V gene. Written as DNA, the CDR3 is TGTGCCAGCAGTTTATCGGCGTACACCTACGAGCAGTACTTC. It codes for CASSLSAYTYEQYF.

Remarks on this clonotype: Germline and junction disagree at one end, which may indicate a read error. This chain connects TRBV7-6 to TRBJ2-1, with D unclear. This CDR3 comprises 14 residues. Germline values: CDR1 SGHVS, CDR2 FNYEAQ. The CDR3 region has the DNA TGTGCCATCAGCTTAGATTTAACCATCAATGAGCATTTCTTC. Protein product: CAISLDLTINEHFF.

This clonotype was counted many times. A junction end diverges from the germline sequence, so it may reflect a read error. The V and J genes are TRBV12-3 or TRBV12-4 and TRBJ2-1, with D perhaps TRBD2 (6 bases). CDR3 size: 13 residues. CDR3 amino acids: CASSLGTPEGFLF. CDR3 nucleotides: TGTGCCAGCAGTCTCGGGACTCCCGAGGGATTCCTCTTC.

This clonotype has ten or more counts. The rearrangement links TRBV6-5 to TRBJ2-1, with D unclear. Trimming took off 4 bases at V and 8 bases at J, with 12 bases between the two ends. The germline V gene has CDR1 MNHEY and CDR2 SVGAGI. This CDR3 region has 13 residues. DNA for the CDR3: TGTGCCAGCAGTTCCGCTGTTTGGTATGAGCAGTTCTTC. Amino acid sequence: CASSSAVWYEQFF.

This clonotype was recorded a few times. The rearrangement joins TRBV29-1 to TRBJ2-7; D call uncertain. Germline-derived CDR1 and CDR2 are SQVTM and ANQGSEA. This CDR3 is 13 amino acids long. Trimming left V 1 base short and J 3 bases short, with 10 bases between. The CDR3 DNA reads as TGCAGCGTTGAAGGGGTCGAAAACTACGAGCAGTACTTC. It yields the protein CSVEGVENYEQYF.

Ten or more counts support this clonotype. Its ends do not fully match the called genes, so a read error is possible. The V and J genes are TRBV5-1 and TRBJ2-7, with a weak D call TRBD1 (5 bases). Per the germline V gene, CDR1 is SGHRS and CDR2 is YFSETQ. The CDR3 sequence is 13 residues long. The CDR3 sequence: CASSSFLHRFLFF. The CDR3 coding sequence is TGCGCCAGCAGCTCCTTTCTCCACAGGTTCCTCTTCTTC.

In this sample, this clonotype turned up many times. The J gene is TRBJ2-7, the V gene TRBV20-1; either TRBD1 or TRBD2 may supply D (5 bases each). This CDR3 is 13 amino acids long. V lost 4 bases and J 5 bases, leaving 15 bases between the germline ends. Germline V gives CDR1 DFQATT, CDR2 SNEGSKA (reference sequence). In DNA form, the CDR3 reads TGCAGTGCTAATGCTGGGACGTCCAACGAGCAGTACTTC. Translating gives CSANAGTSNEQYF.

This clonotype was detected many times. The chain employs TRBV9 and TRBJ2-7; no reliable D call. This CDR3 is built from 15 residues. Trimming stripped 0 bases from V and 9 bases from J, with 19 bases between. CDR1 is SGDLS and CDR2 is YYNGEE in the germline V gene. The CDR3 DNA follows: TGTGCCAGCAGCGTAGACCCAAAGGCGGCGATGATGCAGTACTTC. Protein: CASSVDPKAAMMQYF.

This clonotype was seen repeatedly, ten times or more. This chain joins TRBV3-1 and TRBJ2-7; D is uncertain. The germline V gene encodes CDR1 LGHDT and CDR2 YNNKEL (reference sequence). V was pared by 1 base and J by 2 bases, with 9 bases between. The CDR3 spans 14 residues. CDR3 residues: CASSQGVAPYEQYF. In DNA, the CDR3 is TGTGCCAGCAGCCAAGGGGTAGCTCCCTACGAGCAGTACTTC.

In its sample, this clonotype was seen many times. The CDR3 region has the DNA TGCAGTGCTCCCCATATGAACACTGAAGCTTTCTTT. It yields the protein CSAPHMNTEAFF. The V call is TRBV20-1, the J call TRBJ1-1; no reliable D call. With 5 bases removed from V and 0 bases from J, the gap between germline ends came to 7 bases. CDR1 is DFQATT and CDR2 is SNEGSKA in the germline V gene (reference sequence). CDR3 length: 12 residues.

As for this clonotype: This could be a read error, since a much larger clone is one nucleotide away. The rearrangement uses TRBV29-1 and TRBJ2-2; D call uncertain. This CDR3 contains 12 residues. Germline assignment: CDR1 SQVTM and CDR2 ANQGSEA. Between the trimmed V and J ends, which lost 6 bases and 7 bases, there was a span of 12 bases. In nucleotides, the CDR3 is TGCAGCGTACGAGGCTCTGACGGGGAGCTGTTTTTT. Encoded protein: CSVRGSDGELFF.